These T cell receptor beta chains were read from a single sample in a study of early T cells in non-severe SARS-CoV-2 infection. TCRdb recomputed calls from the 5' RACE reads with MiXCR, one row per CDR3 protein. This sample has around 40,000 distinct CDR3 sequences, with roughly a tenth found just once. Material: whole blood. The receptor set was obtained from an adult who was a healthcare worker with PCR-confirmed SARS-CoV-2 infection or an uninfected control (not recorded which). The CDR3 runs from the conserved cysteine through the conserved F or W. The D gene is left open where the match is weak. Rows give clone size only sometimes, using once, few, many, or a class for an expanded clone.

CDR3: CASSRLNYEQYF; DNA: TGTGCCAGCAGCCGATTAAACTACGAGCAGTACTTC; size: .; D: .; J: TRBJ2-7; V: TRBV14
CDR3: CATSKEGPGANVLTF; DNA: TGTGCCACCAGCAAGGAAGGCCCTGGGGCCAACGTCCTGACTTTC; size: .; D: .; J: TRBJ2-6; V: TRBV15
CDR3: CASSYGQTYEQYF; DNA: TGTGCCAGCAGTTATGGACAGACCTACGAGCAGTACTTC; size: many; D: .; J: TRBJ2-7; V: TRBV27
CDR3: CASSYPGGGRNYNEQFF; DNA: TGTGCCAGCTCCTACCCAGGCGGGGGACGGAATTACAATGAGCAGTTCTTC; size: many; D: TRBD2; J: TRBJ2-1; V: TRBV2
CDR3: CASSLGQGRIYEQYF; DNA: TGTGCCAGCAGCTTAGGCCAAGGCAGAATCTACGAGCAGTACTTC; size: many; D: .; J: TRBJ2-7; V: TRBV7-6
CDR3: CASGLVSLRGYTF; DNA: TGTGCTAGTGGTTTGGTTTCCCTTCGGGGGTACACCTTC; size: few; D: .; J: TRBJ1-2; V: TRBV12-5
CDR3: CASRTGGLYEQYF; DNA: TGTGCCAGCAGGACCGGGGGCCTCTACGAGCAGTACTTC; size: .; D: .; J: TRBJ2-7; V: TRBV27
CDR3: CASSFYRERRETQYF; DNA: TGTGCCAGCAGCTTTTACAGGGAACGGAGGGAGACCCAGTACTTC; size: many; D: .; J: TRBJ2-5; V: TRBV5-5
CDR3: CSVVGPGGEDTQYF; DNA: TGCAGCGTTGTCGGGCCCGGGGGGGAAGATACGCAGTATTTT; size: few; D: TRBD2; J: TRBJ2-3; V: TRBV29-1
CDR3: CASSPFGQGGSGANVLTF; DNA: TGTGCCAGCTCACCATTCGGACAGGGCGGGTCTGGGGCCAACGTCCTGACTTTC; size: many; D: TRBD1; J: TRBJ2-6; V: TRBV18
CDR3: CASSLNRQGPDTQYF; DNA: TGCGCCAGCAGCCTGAACCGACAGGGCCCCGATACGCAGTATTTT; size: few; D: TRBD1; J: TRBJ2-3; V: TRBV4-3
CDR3: CASSRRQGSDTQYF; DNA: TGTGCCAGCAGCCGACGACAGGGTTCAGATACGCAGTATTTT; size: .; D: TRBD1; J: TRBJ2-3; V: TRBV12-3/TRBV12-4
CDR3: CSAGAGEYEQYF; DNA: TGCAGCGCTGGGGCAGGGGAATACGAGCAGTACTTC; size: few; D: .; J: TRBJ2-7; V: TRBV29-1
CDR3: CASSPQGAGSPLHF; DNA: TGTGCCAGCAGCCCGCAGGGGGCTGGTTCACCCCTCCACTTT; size: .; D: TRBD1; J: TRBJ1-6; V: TRBV9
CDR3: CSVEESDTENYGYTF; DNA: TGCAGCGTTGAAGAGTCGGACACGGAGAACTATGGCTACACCTTC; size: many; D: .; J: TRBJ1-2; V: TRBV29-1
CDR3: CSAPVDSGANVLTF; DNA: TGCAGTGCCCCGGTAGATTCTGGGGCCAACGTCCTGACTTTC; size: few; D: .; J: TRBJ2-6; V: TRBV20-1
CDR3: CASSFGEDQPQHF; DNA: TGTGCCAGCAGTTTCGGGGAAGATCAGCCCCAGCATTTT; size: few; D: .; J: TRBJ1-5; V: TRBV12-3/TRBV12-4
CDR3: CASSLYRGGGTDTQYF; DNA: TGTGCCAGCAGCTTATATCGGGGCGGGGGCACAGATACGCAGTATTTT; size: many; D: .; J: TRBJ2-3; V: TRBV7-2
CDR3: CASSQDLLGQQYF; DNA: TGTGCCAGCAGCCAAGATCTGCTAGGACAGCAGTACTTC; size: few; D: .; J: TRBJ2-7; V: TRBV14
CDR3: CASSPPSQHQETQYF; DNA: TGTGCCAGCTCACCACCGTCTCAACACCAAGAGACCCAGTACTTC; size: .; D: .; J: TRBJ2-5; V: TRBV18
CDR3: CASSPPGQGYEQYF; DNA: TGTGCCAGCAGCCCCCCGGGACAGGGCTACGAGCAGTACTTC; size: many; D: TRBD1; J: TRBJ2-7; V: TRBV7-6
CDR3: CASSLVVPGYTF; DNA: TGTGCCAGCAGCTTAGTTGTCCCTGGCTACACCTTC; size: many; D: .; J: TRBJ1-2; V: TRBV7-2
CDR3: CATNRDRGLHF; DNA: TGTGCCACCAACCGGGACAGGGGATTGCATTTT; size: .; D: TRBD1; J: TRBJ1-5; V: TRBV24-1
CDR3: CASSLPGLSYEQYF; DNA: TGTGCCAGCTCACTTCCGGGACTCTCCTACGAGCAGTACTTC; size: many; D: .; J: TRBJ2-7; V: TRBV18
CDR3: CASRLRGEQYF; DNA: TGTGCCAGCAGATTGAGGGGGGAGCAGTACTTC; size: .; D: .; J: TRBJ2-7; V: TRBV7-2
CDR3: CSVGSGGTDTQYF; DNA: TGCAGCGTTGGTAGCGGGGGCACAGATACGCAGTATTTT; size: .; D: TRBD2; J: TRBJ2-3; V: TRBV29-1
CDR3: CSVGPGDRGYEQYF; DNA: TGCAGCGTTGGCCCCGGGGACAGGGGGTACGAGCAGTACTTC; size: few; D: TRBD1; J: TRBJ2-7; V: TRBV29-1
CDR3: CASSYQPGGSTFF; DNA: TGTGCCAGCAGTTATCAACCGGGGGGTTCAACTTTCTTT; size: many; D: .; J: TRBJ1-1; V: TRBV6-2/TRBV6-3
CDR3: CASSTRGGSNQPQHF; DNA: TGTGCCAGCAGCACCCGCGGGGGAAGCAATCAGCCCCAGCATTTT; size: many; D: .; J: TRBJ1-5; V: TRBV7-2